This TCR beta chain comes out of a study of beta chain features in type 1 diabetes. This clone has more than one count but fewer than ten. The antigen remains unidentified. The CDR3 contains 14 residues. The V gene's germline CDR1 is LGHNA and CDR2 YNFKEQ. The V end lost 3 bases, the J end lost 1 base, and 6 bases lay between the germline ends. Study-level results: TCRB CDR3 length was moderately but significantly reduced in all four CD4+ subsets of Type 1 diabetes patients.

Since all of the isolated RNA was reverse transcribed, expressed TCRB transcripts were what got sequenced. The table came from immunoSEQ multiplex PCR; TCRdb's copy has only in-frame clones and leaves some out. The table includes 250,000 to 300,000 clones, about 23% detected once. The sample consisted of naive CD4+ T cells from blood. The chain employs TRBV4-2 and TRBJ2-2, with a tentative D call TRBD1 (6 bases). This receptor was obtained from a woman aged 25 to 39 with type 1 diabetes. The CDR3 loop is CASSQGQNTGELFF. DNA for the CDR3: TGTGCCAGCAGCCAGGGACAGAACACCGGGGAGCTGTTTTTT.